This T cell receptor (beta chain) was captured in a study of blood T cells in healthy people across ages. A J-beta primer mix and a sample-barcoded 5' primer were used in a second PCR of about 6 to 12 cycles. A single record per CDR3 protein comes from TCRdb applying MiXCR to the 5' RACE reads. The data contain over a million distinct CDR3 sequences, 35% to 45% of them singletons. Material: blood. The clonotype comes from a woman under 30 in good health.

The CDR3 reads CASSLSVPGRNEQFF. The CDR3 bases are TGTGCCAGCAGTTTATCCGTCCCGGGGCGCAATGAGCAGTTCTTC. The rearrangement uses TRBV28 and TRBJ2-1, with D perhaps given as TRBD1 or TRBD2 (5 bases each). V lost 1 base and J lost 6, with 13 bases in between. Looked up from germline, CDR1 is MDHEN and CDR2 is SYDVKM. The CDR3 is 15 amino acids.